A selection of T cell receptor beta chains follows, all from one sample in a study of T cells in Graves' hyperthyroidism and ophthalmopathy. TCRdb reanalysed the multiplex PCR reads using MiXCR and keeps one entry per CDR3 protein. This sample has hundreds of thousands of distinct CDR3 sequences; around a sixth occur once, and the top ten carry over 7.5%. The source material was blood. These receptor sequences come from a woman under 30 with Graves' hyperthyroidism. Each CDR3 is given with its conserved first and last residue. Fields, in order: J gene, D gene, clone size, V gene, CDR3 DNA, CDR3 protein. A D gene is named only where the DNA matches it firmly. The listing skips clone size in some rows; elsewhere it reads once, few, many or a size class.

TRBJ2-2 TRBD2 few TRBV24-1 TGTGCCACCAGTGTCCTGACTAGCGGGAGAGAGGACGGGGAGCTGTTTTTT CATSVLTSGREDGELFF
TRBJ2-2 NA NA TRBV12-3/TRBV12-4 TGTGCCAGCAGCGCTCAGGGTGCAGCTAGCACCGGGGAGCTGTTTTTT CASSAQGAASTGELFF
TRBJ2-2 TRBD2 many TRBV2 TGTGCCAGCAACCTACTAGCGGGGGCTAACACCGGGGAGCTGTTTTTT CASNLLAGANTGELFF
TRBJ1-5 NA NA TRBV7-9 TGTGCCAGCAGCTTAGGGGTTGGGGCCAACAATCAGCCCCAGCATTTT CASSLGVGANNQPQHF
TRBJ2-1 NA many TRBV29-1 TGCAGCGTTGCCTACAGGGATGATAGTGAGCAGTTCTTC CSVAYRDDSEQFF
TRBJ1-5 NA many TRBV2 TGTGCCAGCAGTGAACAGCCTAATCAGCCCCAGCATTTT CASSEQPNQPQHF
TRBJ2-2 NA few TRBV28 TGTGCCAGTGCCGCCGGGAACACCGGGGAGCTGTTTTTT CASAAGNTGELFF
TRBJ1-1 TRBD1 many TRBV7-2 TGTGCCAGCAGCCCCTTCGGGGACAGGGTGGGGCGGGACACTGAAGCTTTCTTT CASSPFGDRVGRDTEAFF
TRBJ1-2 NA many TRBV4-2 TGTGCCAGCAGCCTGAATGCAGACAGAAACTATGGCTACACCTTC CASSLNADRNYGYTF
TRBJ1-1 NA many TRBV5-1 TGCGCCAGCAGCTTGGGACAGAAAACTGAAGCTTTCTTT CASSLGQKTEAFF
TRBJ1-6 NA NA TRBV20-1 TGCAGTGCTAGAGTGGAGGGGGGGACACCCCTCCACTTT CSARVEGGTPLHF
TRBJ2-7 NA many TRBV5-1 TGCGCCAGCAGCTCCGACAACTCCTACGAGCAGTACTTC CASSSDNSYEQYF
TRBJ1-4 TRBD1 many TRBV12-3/TRBV12-4 TGTGCCAGCAGCCGGGGACAGGACGGTGAAAAACTGTTTTTT CASSRGQDGEKLFF
TRBJ2-5 TRBD2 NA TRBV5-1 TGCGCCAGCAGCGGCCCCCTAGCGGGAGCTCAAGAGACCCAGTACTTC CASSGPLAGAQETQYF
TRBJ2-7 NA many TRBV28 TGTGCCAGCGCCTCAAGGAGCAGATCGATTCCCTACGAGCAGTACTTC CASASRSRSIPYEQYF
TRBJ2-7 TRBD2 many TRBV12-3/TRBV12-4 TGTGCCAGCAGTTCCGCCGGGACTATTGCCTACGAGCAGTACTTC CASSSAGTIAYEQYF
TRBJ1-6 NA many TRBV7-6 TGTGCCAGCAGCTTAGGCAGGGGCCCGTGGAATTCACCCCTCCACTTT CASSLGRGPWNSPLHF
TRBJ2-1 TRBD1 many TRBV20-1 TGCAGTGCTATGAATGGACAGGACTACAATGAGCAGTTCTTC CSAMNGQDYNEQFF
TRBJ2-5 NA many TRBV12-3/TRBV12-4 TGTGCCAGCAGCAACACGGCGACCCAGTACTTC CASSNTATQYF
TRBJ2-1 NA many TRBV7-2 TGTGCCAGCAGCTGGTCCGGGACATACTACAATGAGCAGTTCTTC CASSWSGTYYNEQFF
TRBJ2-7 NA many TRBV29-1 TGCAGCGTTGAAGATGCGGCGGCAGACTCCTACGAGCAGTACTTC CSVEDAAADSYEQYF
TRBJ2-3 TRBD1 many TRBV2 TGTGCCAGCAGGACAGGGGGCGGTACAGATACGCAGTATTTT CASRTGGGTDTQYF
TRBJ1-6 NA many TRBV3-1 TGTGCCAGCAGCCAACAAACCTATAATTCACCCCTCCACTTT CASSQQTYNSPLHF
TRBJ2-7 TRBD2 NA TRBV7-8 TGTGCCAGCAGCTTTTCCCGGACTAGCGGGAGTATCGAGCAGTACTTC CASSFSRTSGSIEQYF
TRBJ1-5 TRBD1 many TRBV20-1 TGCAGTGCTAGAGGCGGGGGACAGCAGCCCCAGCATTTT CSARGGGQQPQHF
TRBJ2-7 TRBD2 many TRBV27 TGTGCCAGCAGTTCCCAGCGGGGCGAGCAGTACTTC CASSSQRGEQYF
TRBJ2-7 NA NA TRBV7-9 TGTGCCAGCAGCATCTCAGGGGTCTCCTACGAGCAGTACTTC CASSISGVSYEQYF
TRBJ1-1 NA many TRBV6-1 TGTGCCAGCAGTCCTACCGGCGGGGGAGCTTTCTTT CASSPTGGGAFF
TRBJ1-1 NA many TRBV5-1 TGCGCCAGCAGCTTCGGGTTTGGTTACACTGAAGCTTTCTTT CASSFGFGYTEAFF
TRBJ2-5 NA NA TRBV6-1 TGTGCCAGCAGTGAATGGAACAGGGTGGTTGAGACCCAGTACTTC CASSEWNRVVETQYF
TRBJ2-3 NA many TRBV5-1 TGCGCCAGCAGCCGGTTCAGTCCTAGCACAGATACGCAGTATTTT CASSRFSPSTDTQYF
TRBJ2-5 TRBD1 many TRBV11-2 TGTGCCAGCAGCTTTGGACAGGGTACCCAAGAGACCCAGTACTTC CASSFGQGTQETQYF
TRBJ1-6 NA NA TRBV6-9 TGTGCCAGCAGTTACCGCGGCAGGGACCGGTCACCCTTCCACTTT CASSYRGRDRSPFHF
TRBJ2-6 TRBD2 NA TRBV18 TGTGCCAGCTCACCCCCGGGCCTCGGGGGGACTGGGGCCAACGTCCTGACTTTC CASSPPGLGGTGANVLTF
TRBJ2-2 TRBD2 many TRBV5-1 TGCGCCAGCAGCTTGACTAGCGATGACACCGGGGAGCTGTTTTTT CASSLTSDDTGELFF